This T cell receptor (beta chain) was captured by sequencing in a study of glioma-infiltrating T cells after dendritic cell vaccination. Study in general: Between the early 2000s and the early 2010s, patients got autologous tumor lysate-pulsed dendritic cell vaccines. Autologous tumor lysate was loaded overnight onto monocyte-derived dendritic cells grown less than 8 days with IL-4 and GM-CSF.

Germline V gene data show CDR1 as MNHEY and CDR2 as SVGAGI. The CDR3 has 14 amino acids. V was cut by 6 bases and J by 4 bases, with 13 bases left in between. Stated time point: after dendritic cell vaccination, including at tumor progression/relapse. Up to 2 ug genomic DNA was used for TCRB CDR3 amplification. The PCR used 60 V beta and 13 J beta primers. The data were produced by immunoSEQ multiplex PCR, yet TCRdb's version contains in-frame clones alone and is incomplete. This table holds approximately 50,000 clones, 75% to 90% found once. This chain connects TRBV6-5 to TRBJ1-5; the D gene is possibly TRBD1 (6 bases). This clonotype was sampled from a human donor with glioblastoma. The source material was blood, sampled after dendritic cell vaccination. The CDR3 DNA reads as TGTGCCAGCAGCCCAGGACAGACAAATCAGCCCCAGCATTTT. Its protein is CASSPGQTNQPQHF.